These 30 T cell receptor beta chains came from one sample sequenced in a study of T-cell memory formation after mild COVID-19. MiXCR, applied by TCRdb to the 5' RACE reads, yields one record per CDR3 protein. This table has about 620,000 distinct CDR3 sequences, 15% to 20% appearing once. The sequenced material came from PBMCs or a T cell subset sorted from them (not recorded which). These receptors all come from an adult woman who had mild COVID-19 (a few samples of this study predate the infection). Cell type and time point are not known.

This clonotype was found a few times. The chain joins TRBV12-3 or TRBV12-4 to TRBJ1-5, with TRBD1 as a possible D gene (6 bases). This CDR3 has 16 residues. V lost 6 bases, J lost 0 bases, and 15 bases lay in between. Written as DNA, the CDR3 is TGTGCCAGCAGGGACAACAGGGTGGGTAGCAATCAGCCCCAGCATTTT. Translating gives CASRDNRVGSNQPQHF.

This clonotype has more than one count but fewer than ten. The genes are TRBV7-3 and TRBJ2-3, with 12 bases identical to TRBD2. This CDR3 is built from 16 residues. Losses at the gene ends were 5 bases for V and 5 bases for J; bases not matched to a gene: 8. Germline CDR1 SGHTA, CDR2 FQGTGA. CDR3 DNA: TGTGCCAGCAGCGGGGCCCTAGCGGGGGGGAGAGATACGCAGTATTTT. It is translated as CASSGALAGGRDTQYF.

This clonotype was found a few times. This chain joins TRBV5-1 and TRBJ2-3; 9 bases match TRBD2. The CDR3 has 13 residues. The trim removed 0 bases at V and 14 bases at J, leaving 7 bases unmatched. Germline V gene sequence: CDR1 SGHRS, CDR2 YFSETQ. CDR3 sequence reads: CASSLGVLAGWYF. The CDR3, as DNA: TGCGCCAGCAGCTTGGGGGTCCTAGCGGGATGGTATTTT.

This chain uses TRBV20-1 with TRBJ2-1; 9 nucleotides agree with TRBD2. The V segment lost 3 bases and the J segment 9 bases; nucleotides outside the gene matches: 9. Germline CDR1 is DFQATT and CDR2 is SNEGSKA (reference sequence). The CDR3 consists of 14 residues. CDR3 amino acids: CSASFRGRAGEQFF. The CDR3 nucleotides read TGCAGTGCTAGTTTCCGCGGGAGGGCCGGTGAGCAGTTCTTC.

This clonotype occurred a few times. The chain carries TRBV12-3 or TRBV12-4 and TRBJ1-2; the D gene is possibly TRBD1 (5 bases). Trimming cost V 4 bases and J 5 bases, with 11 bases left between them. The CDR3 totals 13 residues. The CDR3 protein is CASSSTALYGYTF. The CDR3 bases are TGTGCCAGCAGTTCGACAGCTTTATATGGCTACACCTTC.

The chain employs TRBV20-1 and TRBJ1-4, with D unclear. The germline gives CDR1 DFQATT, CDR2 SNEGSKA (reference sequence). Trimming left V 2 bases short and J 5 bases short, with 12 bases between. This CDR3 region has 14 residues. The CDR3 nucleotides are TGCAGTGCTAGATCACCAGAGTTAAATGAAAAACTGTTTTTT. Its translation: CSARSPELNEKLFF.

This clonotype was seen a handful of times. The V and J genes are TRBV24-1 and TRBJ2-1; D tentatively reads TRBD1 or TRBD2 (7 bases each). This CDR3 region has 18 residues. The V gene lost 6 bases and the J gene lost 9 bases, with 29 bases spanning the gap. Germline CDR1 reads KGHDR; CDR2 reads SFDVKD. The CDR3 protein is CATSWGRTRTGDGGEQFF. Here the CDR3 DNA reads TGTGCCACCAGTTGGGGTCGGACTAGAACAGGGGATGGGGGTGAGCAGTTCTTC.

The genes are TRBV19 and TRBJ2-1; 7 bases are a match to TRBD1. Germline CDR1 is LNHDA and CDR2 is SQIVND (reference sequence). The V segment lost 0 bases and the J segment 3 bases; nucleotides outside the gene matches: 5. The CDR3 consists of 16 residues. The CDR3 DNA reads TGTGCCAGTAGTATAGAAATGGGGACAGACTACAATGAGCAGTTCTTC. The encoded protein is CASSIEMGTDYNEQFF.

The chain uses TRBV5-1 and TRBJ1-1; 9 bases line up with TRBD1. V dropped 0 bases and J dropped 7; count of bases not matched to a gene: 13. The length of the CDR3 is 17 residues. The germline V gene has CDR1 SGHRS and CDR2 YFSETQ. The CDR3 DNA sequence: TGCGCCAGCAGCTTGGGTCCTTTGGGACAGGGATTGAATGAAGCTTTCTTT. Translated, it gives CASSLGPLGQGLNEAFF.

The rearrangement joins TRBV7-9 to TRBJ1-4; TRBD1 matches at 7 bases. The CDR3 is 14 amino acids. The germline V gene has CDR1 SEHNR and CDR2 FQNEAQ (reference sequence). Trimming took 5 bases from V and 6 from J; bases not matched to a gene: 6. DNA for the CDR3: TGTGCCAGCAGCCCATCAGACAGGGATGAAAAACTGTTTTTT. Its translation is CASSPSDRDEKLFF.

This clonotype was recorded a few times. The V call is TRBV15, the J call TRBJ1-4; 7 bases map to TRBD1. The CDR3 sequence is 16 residues long. J lost 7 bases, V lost 0 bases, and 8 bases had no gene match. The germline V gene encodes CDR1 LNHNV and CDR2 YYDKDF (reference sequence). The DNA of the CDR3 is TGTGCCACCAGCAGAGACAGGACAGGAGGAGGTGAAAAACTGTTTTTT. This translates into CATSRDRTGGGEKLFF.

This clonotype was counted ten times or more. This sequence joins TRBV11-3 and TRBJ1-2, with D unclear. This CDR3 has 13 amino acids. The V gene's germline CDR1 is SGHNT and CDR2 YENEEA. V was clipped by 3 bases and J by 7 bases, with 12 bases between them. The CDR3 region is CASSFGRGGGYTF. The DNA of the CDR3 is TGTGCCAGCAGCTTCGGCCGGGGTGGTGGCTACACCTTC.

This clonotype was found a few times. The V and J genes are TRBV20-1 and TRBJ2-1; 10 nucleotides line up with TRBD1. In germline, CDR1 is DFQATT, CDR2 SNEGSKA (reference sequence). The J segment lost 2 bases and the V segment lost 5 bases, leaving 6 bases of the junction unmatched. The CDR3 is made up of 15 amino acids. The CDR3 region is CSALGQGSTYNEQFF. Here the CDR3 DNA reads TGCAGTGCTCTGGGACAGGGGTCCACCTACAATGAGCAGTTCTTC.

The V gene is TRBV7-2, the J gene TRBJ2-2; 8 positions match TRBD2. The junction had 9 bases not matched to a gene; V was cut back by 5 bases and J by 4 bases. Germline-derived CDR1 and CDR2 are SGHTA and FQGNSA. The CDR3 is 16 residues long. CDR3 bases: TGTGCCAGCAGCCTGGGGGCGGGAGGAGTCACCGGGGAGCTGTTTTTT. Its protein is CASSLGAGGVTGELFF.

V usage is TRBV7-9 and J usage is TRBJ1-2; D might be TRBD1 (6 bases). CDR1 is SEHNR and CDR2 is FQNEAQ in the germline V gene (reference sequence). The CDR3 consists of 15 residues. Trimming stripped 1 base from V and 4 bases from J, with 13 bases between. CDR3 in amino acids: CASSLGSQGAYGYTF. In nucleotides, the CDR3 is TGTGCCAGCAGCTTAGGTTCACAGGGCGCCTATGGCTACACCTTC.

The chain has TRBV12-3 or TRBV12-4 and TRBJ2-7, with D possibly matching TRBD2 (5 bases). CDR3 size: 12 residues. V was pared by 3 bases and J by 6 bases, with 9 bases between. This CDR3 is CASSFNRGEQYF. The DNA for the CDR3 is TGTGCCAGCAGTTTCAATCGGGGCGAGCAGTACTTC.

The chain links TRBV7-8 to TRBJ2-7; TRBD1 agrees at 8 bases. The V and J ends lost 5 bases and 2 bases, in that order; junction bases with no gene match: 8. There are 15 residues in the CDR3. The germline V gene encodes CDR1 SGHVS and CDR2 FQNEAQ. The CDR3 is CASSPPDRETYEQYF. The CDR3 DNA sequence: TGTGCCAGCAGCCCCCCGGACAGGGAAACCTACGAGCAGTACTTC.

The table lists this clonotype with a few counts. V and J are TRBV18 and TRBJ2-2; possible D gene TRBD2, 6 bases. The CDR3 runs to 15 residues. Germline lookup yields CDR1 KGHSH and CDR2 LQKENI. The ends were cut back, 3 bases at V and 7 bases at J, with 15 bases in the middle. CDR3 DNA: TGTGCCAGCTCACCTCGTGGAGGGGAGATCGGGGAGCTGTTTTTT. Translation: CASSPRGGEIGELFF.

This clonotype turned up a few times. V gene TRBV12-3 or TRBV12-4 combines with J gene TRBJ2-3; D may be TRBD2 (6 bases). Trimming took off 3 bases at V and 1 base at J, with 17 bases between the two ends. This CDR3 spans 17 amino acids. In DNA form, the CDR3 reads TGTGCCAGCAGTTTTGGTCGGGGAGGAAACGGCACAGATACGCAGTATTTT. Translating gives CASSFGRGGNGTDTQYF.

In this sample, this clonotype turned up a few times. The chain uses TRBV20-1 and TRBJ1-1, with 9 bases that match TRBD1. V shed 2 bases and J 0 bases; nucleotides not matched to a gene: 10. This CDR3 is built from 17 residues. Germline V lookup: CDR1 DFQATT, CDR2 SNEGSKA (reference sequence). CDR3 coding DNA: TGCAGTGCTAGAAGCGGGACAGGGTACCTTATGAACACTGAAGCTTTCTTT. Amino acid sequence: CSARSGTGYLMNTEAFF.

This clonotype was seen only a few times. The chain uses TRBV20-1 and TRBJ1-1; D call uncertain. This CDR3 is built from 12 residues. Between the trimmed V and J ends, which lost 5 bases and 2 bases, there was a span of 9 bases. Germline-derived CDR1 and CDR2 are DFQATT and SNEGSKA (reference sequence). CDR3: CSALHINTEAFF. In nucleotides, the CDR3 is TGCAGTGCTTTACACATCAACACTGAAGCTTTCTTT.

This clonotype occurred a few times. The chain combines TRBV12-3 or TRBV12-4 with TRBJ1-1, with no clear D. V shed 3 bases and J shed 3 bases, with 14 bases lying between them. This CDR3 has 15 residues. For the CDR3, the DNA is TGTGCCAGCAGTTTTGTTGGGGTCTTAGACACTGAAGCTTTCTTT. This sequence encodes CASSFVGVLDTEAFF.

This clonotype has just one count. The chain is built from TRBV4-1 and TRBJ2-1; D gene uncertain. Germline values: CDR1 MGHRA, CDR2 YSYEKL. The length of the CDR3 is 16 residues. Trimming removed 0 bases from V and 6 bases from J, with 15 bases in between. CDR3 in amino acids: CASSQDTRRFSNEQFF. The DNA of the CDR3 is TGCGCCAGCAGCCAAGACACACGTCGATTCAGCAATGAGCAGTTCTTC.

This clonotype was observed many times. The chain's CDR3 is CASRPGPYTPRDIRNEQFF. DNA for the CDR3: TGTGCCAGCAGACCGGGACCATATACCCCAAGGGATATACGCAATGAGCAGTTCTTC. The chain is built from TRBV2 and TRBJ2-1; D could derive from TRBD1 or TRBD2 (5 bases each). From germline, CDR1 is SNHLY and CDR2 FYNNEI. Deletions cut 6 bases from V and 6 bases from J, with 30 bases between. The CDR3 runs to 19 residues.

The rearrangement joins TRBV18 to TRBJ2-7; 9 nucleotides line up with TRBD1. Germline V gives CDR1 KGHSH, CDR2 LQKENI. The V segment lost 6 bases and the J segment 9 bases; nucleotides outside the gene matches: 12. The CDR3 length is 14 residues. CDR3 DNA sequence: TGTGCCAGCTCGTCACAGGGGGCAGAGGGCCCGCAGTACTTC. It encodes CASSSQGAEGPQYF. The whole variable domain, remainder taken from reference TRBV18 and TRBJ2-7, is NAGVMQNPRHLVRRRGQEARLRCSPMKGHSHVYWYRQLPEEGLKFMVYLQKENIIDESGMPKERFSAEFPKEGPSILRIQQVVRGDSAAYFCASSSQGAEGPQYFGPGTRLTVT.

The count of this clonotype is one. The J gene is TRBJ1-6, the V gene TRBV7-2, with unresolved D. The CDR3 extends over 13 amino acids. V lost 7 bases and J 8 bases, leaving 12 bases between the germline ends. Germline V CDR1 and CDR2: SGHTA, FQGNSA. The CDR3 DNA reads as TGTGCCAGCACGCGATTTTTGGATTCACCCCTCCACTTT. Amino acid sequence: CASTRFLDSPLHF.

The rearrangement joins TRBV4-1 to TRBJ1-4; D call uncertain. The CDR3 consists of 17 residues. Germline loops: CDR1 MGHRA, CDR2 YSYEKL. Between the trimmed V and J ends, which lost 0 bases and 8 bases, there was a span of 19 bases. The CDR3 is CASSQDSGLRPGEKLFF. CDR3 bases: TGCGCCAGCAGCCAAGATAGCGGGCTCCGCCCGGGGGAAAAACTGTTTTTT.

Remarks on this clonotype: A much bigger clone sits one base away, suggesting this may be a read error. The chain employs TRBV5-1 and TRBJ1-1; D ambiguous. Germline V gives CDR1 SGHRS, CDR2 YFSETQ. The CDR3 is 12 amino acids. The germline V and J ends were trimmed by 0 bases and 3 bases, with 3 bases remaining between them. CDR3: CASSLEHTEAFF. CDR3 bases: TGCGCCAGCAGCTTGGAGCACACTGAAGCTTTCTTT.

This clonotype was seen more than once but under ten times. The rearrangement joins TRBV7-3 to TRBJ2-1; TRBD2 agrees at 10 bases. Germline lookup yields CDR1 SGHTA and CDR2 FQGTGA. This CDR3 spans 15 amino acids. The V and J ends lost 4 bases and 4 bases, in that order; junction bases with no gene match: 4. The CDR3 DNA follows: TGTGCCAGCAGCTCCCAGCGGGGGGGTTACAATGAGCAGTTCTTC. As protein: CASSSQRGGYNEQFF.

The genes are TRBV6-5 and TRBJ1-1; 9 nucleotides agree with TRBD1. Germline V CDR1 and CDR2: MNHEY, SVGAGI. The junction had 17 bases not matched to a gene; V was cut back by 5 bases and J by 10 bases. The CDR3 runs 16 residues. In nucleotides, the CDR3 is TGTGCCAGCAGTCTACGCCGGGACAGGGCCAAACGGGGAGCTTTCTTT. This sequence encodes CASSLRRDRAKRGAFF.